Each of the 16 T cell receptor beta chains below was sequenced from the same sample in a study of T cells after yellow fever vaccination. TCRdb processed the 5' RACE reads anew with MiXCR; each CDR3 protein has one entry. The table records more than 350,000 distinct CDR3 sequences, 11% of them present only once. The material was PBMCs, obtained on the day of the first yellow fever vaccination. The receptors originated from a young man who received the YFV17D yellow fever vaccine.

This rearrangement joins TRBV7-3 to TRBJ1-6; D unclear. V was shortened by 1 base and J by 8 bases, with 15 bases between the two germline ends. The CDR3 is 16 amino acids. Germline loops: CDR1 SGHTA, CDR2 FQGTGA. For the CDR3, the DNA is TGTGCCAGCAGCTTAAAGGGAGGATTAGGTTATTCACCCCTCCACTTT. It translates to CASSLKGGLGYSPLHF. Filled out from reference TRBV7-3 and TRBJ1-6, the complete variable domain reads GAGVSQTPSNKVTEKGKYVELRCDPISGHTALYWYRQSLGQGPEFLIYFQGTGAADDSGLPNDRFFAVRPEGSVSTLKIQRTERGDSAVYLCASSLKGGLGYSPLHFGNGTRLTVT.

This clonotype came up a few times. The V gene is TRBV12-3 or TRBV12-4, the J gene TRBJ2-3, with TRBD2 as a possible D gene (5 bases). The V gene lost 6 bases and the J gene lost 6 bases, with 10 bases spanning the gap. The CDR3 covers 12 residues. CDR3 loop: CASRSGGDTQYF. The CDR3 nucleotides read TGTGCCAGCAGGTCCGGAGGTGATACGCAGTATTTT.

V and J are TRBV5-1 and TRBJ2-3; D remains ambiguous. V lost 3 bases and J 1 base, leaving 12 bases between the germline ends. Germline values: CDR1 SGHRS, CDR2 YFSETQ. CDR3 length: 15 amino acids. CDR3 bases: TGCGCCAGCAGCTCCACCCGGGCAGGCACAGATACGCAGTATTTT. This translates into CASSSTRAGTDTQYF.

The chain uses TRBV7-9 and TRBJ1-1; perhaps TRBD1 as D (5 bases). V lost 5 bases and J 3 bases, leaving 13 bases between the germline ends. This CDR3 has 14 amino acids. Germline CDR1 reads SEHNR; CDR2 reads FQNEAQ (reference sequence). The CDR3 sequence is CASSAGRDHTEAFF. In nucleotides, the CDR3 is TGTGCCAGCAGCGCAGGACGGGACCACACTGAAGCTTTCTTT. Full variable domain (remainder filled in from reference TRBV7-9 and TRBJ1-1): DTGVSQNPRHKITKRGQNVTFRCDPISEHNRLYWYRQTLGQGPEFLTYFQNEAQLEKSRLLSDRFSAERPKGSFSTLEIQRTEQGDSAMYLCASSAGRDHTEAFFGQGTRLTVV.

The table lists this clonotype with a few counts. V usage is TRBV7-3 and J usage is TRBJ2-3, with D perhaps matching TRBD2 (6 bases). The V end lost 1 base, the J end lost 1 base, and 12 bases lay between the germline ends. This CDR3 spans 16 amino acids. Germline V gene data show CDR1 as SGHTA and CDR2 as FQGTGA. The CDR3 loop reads CASSLMVAARTDTQYF. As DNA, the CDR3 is TGTGCCAGCAGCTTAATGGTAGCGGCCCGCACAGATACGCAGTATTTT.

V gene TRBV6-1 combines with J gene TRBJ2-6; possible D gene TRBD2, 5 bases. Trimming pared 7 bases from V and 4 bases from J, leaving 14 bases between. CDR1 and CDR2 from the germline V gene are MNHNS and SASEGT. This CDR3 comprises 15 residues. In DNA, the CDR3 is TGTGCCAGCATCCCCCGATTAGCGGGGGCCAACGTCCTGACTTTC. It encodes CASIPRLAGANVLTF.

CDR3 sequence: CASSLGQGSSTDTQYF. The CDR3 DNA follows: TGTGCCAGCAGTCTCGGCCAGGGTAGTAGCACAGATACGCAGTATTTT. The chain recombines TRBV28 with TRBJ2-3; TRBD1 might be the D (5 bases). CDR3 length: 16 residues. Germline assignment: CDR1 MDHEN and CDR2 SYDVKM. V was shortened by 5 bases and J by 0 bases, with 15 bases between the two germline ends.

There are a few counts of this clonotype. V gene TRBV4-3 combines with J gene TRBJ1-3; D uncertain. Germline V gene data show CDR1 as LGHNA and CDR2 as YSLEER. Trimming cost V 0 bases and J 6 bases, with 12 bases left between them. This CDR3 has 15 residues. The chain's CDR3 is CASSQDPWSKNTIYF. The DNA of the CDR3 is TGCGCCAGCAGCCAAGATCCGTGGAGTAAAAACACCATATATTTT.

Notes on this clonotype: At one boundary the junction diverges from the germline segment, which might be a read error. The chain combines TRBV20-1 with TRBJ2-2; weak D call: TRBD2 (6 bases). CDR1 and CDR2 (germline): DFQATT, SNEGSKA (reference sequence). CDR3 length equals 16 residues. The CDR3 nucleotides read TGCTGTGCCAGGAGACCGGGACTTACGAACACCGGGGAGCTGTTTTTT. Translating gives CCARRPGLTNTGELFF.

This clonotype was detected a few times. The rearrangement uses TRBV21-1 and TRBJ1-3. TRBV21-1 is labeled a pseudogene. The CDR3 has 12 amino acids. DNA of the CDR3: TGTGCCAGCCAGACGCCCGGAAACACCATATATTTT. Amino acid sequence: CASQTPGNTIYF.

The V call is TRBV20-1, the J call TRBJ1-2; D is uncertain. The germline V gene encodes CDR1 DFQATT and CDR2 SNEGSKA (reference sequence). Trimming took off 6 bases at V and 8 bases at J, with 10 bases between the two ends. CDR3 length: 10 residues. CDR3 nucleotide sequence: TGCAGTGCGGAGGATAGAGGCTACACCTTC. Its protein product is CSAEDRGYTF.

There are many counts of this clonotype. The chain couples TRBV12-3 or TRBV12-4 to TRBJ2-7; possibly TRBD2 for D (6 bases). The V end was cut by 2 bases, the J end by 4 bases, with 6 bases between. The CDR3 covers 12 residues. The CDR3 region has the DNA TGTGCCAGCAGTTTACGGGGGTACGAGCAGTACGTC. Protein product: CASSLRGYEQYV.

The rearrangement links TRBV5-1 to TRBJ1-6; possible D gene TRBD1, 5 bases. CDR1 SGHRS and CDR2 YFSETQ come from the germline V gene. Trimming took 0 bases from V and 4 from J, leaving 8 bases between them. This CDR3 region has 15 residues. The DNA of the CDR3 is TGCGCCAGCAGCTTGGGCAGGGTTTATAATTCACCCCTCCACTTT. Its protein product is CASSLGRVYNSPLHF.

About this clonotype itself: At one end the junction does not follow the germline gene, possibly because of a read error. This CDR3 is CASSERDSVSVF. The DNA for the CDR3 is TGTGCCAGCAGTGAAAGGGACAGCGTTTCGGTCTTC. V is TRBV2 and J is TRBJ2-1; 7 positions match TRBD1. This CDR3 contains 12 residues. CDR1 SNHLY and CDR2 FYNNEI come from the germline V gene.

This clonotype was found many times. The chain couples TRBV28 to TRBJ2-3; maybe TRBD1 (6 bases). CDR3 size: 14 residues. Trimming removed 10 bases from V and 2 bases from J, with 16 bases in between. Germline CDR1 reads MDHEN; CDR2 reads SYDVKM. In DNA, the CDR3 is TGTGCCATTGCAAAACAGGGCTACACAGATACGCAGTATTTT. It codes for CAIAKQGYTDTQYF.

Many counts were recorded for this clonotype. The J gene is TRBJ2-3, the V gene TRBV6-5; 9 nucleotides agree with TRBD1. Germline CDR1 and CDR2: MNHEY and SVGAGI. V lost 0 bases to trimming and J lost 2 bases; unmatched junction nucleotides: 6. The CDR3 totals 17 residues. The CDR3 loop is CASSYSNTGGHTDTQYF. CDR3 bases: TGTGCCAGCAGTTACTCGAACACAGGGGGCCACACAGATACGCAGTATTTT.